Below, 21 T cell receptor beta chains from the same sample are listed, as sequenced in a study of T cell responses to AZD1222 COVID-19 vaccine. Only in-frame clones appear in the TCRdb table, and some are missing; sequencing was by immunoSEQ multiplex PCR. The repertoire has approximately 77,000 clones, about 92% of them found once; the top ten carry roughly 4.8%. Sequencing was performed on peripheral blood, taken 28 days after the second AZD1222 dose. The receptors were gathered from an adult who received the AZD1222 COVID-19 vaccine.

The chain carries TRBV3-1 (or the pseudogene TRBV3-2) and TRBJ1-6, with a tentative D call TRBD1 (6 bases). The germline CDR1 and CDR2 sequences are LGHDT and YNNKEL (reference sequence). The CDR3 extends over 16 amino acids. V was pared by 1 base and J by 6 bases, with 13 bases between. The DNA of the CDR3 is TGTGCCAGCAGCCAAGCCGGTGGCAGGGGTAATTCACCCCTCCACTTT. The encoded protein is CASSQAGGRGNSPLHF.

V usage is TRBV28 and J usage is TRBJ1-4; TRBD1 might be the D (6 bases). This CDR3 has 15 residues. With 5 bases removed from V and 7 bases from J, the gap between germline ends came to 17 bases. Germline CDR1 reads MDHEN; CDR2 reads SYDVKM. In DNA form, the CDR3 reads TGTGCCAGCAGTCAGCCTGGGGGGCTGGGTGAAAAACTGTTTTTT. This gives the protein CASSQPGGLGEKLFF.

The J gene is TRBJ1-1, the V gene TRBV5-4; D uncertain. The CDR3 loop spans 16 amino acids. CDR1 is SGHNT and CDR2 is YYREEE in the germline V gene (reference sequence). V was shortened by 0 bases and J by 1 base, with 13 bases between the two germline ends. CDR3 sequence reads: CASSLVPSLKNTEAFF. Here the CDR3 DNA reads TGTGCCAGCAGCTTGGTCCCAAGTTTGAAGAACACTGAAGCTTTCTTT.

The V and J genes are TRBV4-2 and TRBJ2-7; maybe TRBD1 (6 bases). CDR1 and CDR2 from the germline V gene are LGHNA and YNFKEQ. The V end lost 2 bases, the J end lost 1 base, and 18 bases lay between the germline ends. The CDR3 extends over 17 amino acids. In nucleotides, the CDR3 is TGTGCCAGCAGCCAACCGGGAAGGGGGAGTGCGTCCTACGAGCAGTACTTC. Translating it yields CASSQPGRGSASYEQYF.

The chain is built from TRBV7-8 and TRBJ2-7; 9 nucleotides line up with TRBD2. Germline CDR1 reads SGHVS; CDR2 reads FQNEAQ. The CDR3 is 14 amino acids. Trimming cost V 2 bases and J 4 bases; bases outside gene matches: 3. As DNA, the CDR3 is TGTGCCAGCAGCTTATCTAGCGGGATATACGAGCAGTACTTC. It translates to CASSLSSGIYEQYF. Full variable domain (rest looked up from reference TRBV7-8 and TRBJ2-7): GAGVSQSPRYKVAKRGQDVALRCDPISGHVSLFWYQQALGQGPEFLTYFQNEAQLDKSGLPSDRFFAERPEGSVSTLKIQRTQQEDSAVYLCASSLSSGIYEQYFGPGTRLTVT.

J is TRBJ1-1 and V is TRBV7-2; D possibly corresponds to TRBD1 (5 bases). The germline gives CDR1 SGHTA, CDR2 FQGNSA. The CDR3 sequence is 12 residues long. The V end lost 2 bases, the J end lost 4 bases, and 5 bases lay between the germline ends. The CDR3 is CASSLRGTEAFF. CDR3 nucleotide sequence: TGTGCCAGCAGCTTAAGGGGCACTGAAGCTTTCTTT.

J is TRBJ1-6 and V is TRBV5-1, with D possibly TRBD1 on 6 matching bases. This CDR3 spans 18 amino acids. The V gene's germline CDR1 is SGHRS and CDR2 YFSETQ. Trimming left V 4 bases short and J 0 bases short, with 17 bases between. CDR3 residues: CASSLAGAASSYNSPLHF. The CDR3 DNA sequence: TGCGCCAGCAGCCTAGCAGGGGCGGCAAGCTCCTATAATTCACCCCTCCACTTT.

The J gene is TRBJ2-5, the V gene TRBV19; 9 nucleotides align to TRBD2. The germline gives CDR1 LNHDA, CDR2 SQIVND (reference sequence). V dropped 3 bases and J dropped 2; count of bases not matched to a gene: 7. CDR3 length: 16 amino acids. The CDR3 sequence: CASSIATSGPQETQYF. CDR3 bases: TGTGCCAGTAGTATTGCAACTAGCGGGCCTCAAGAGACCCAGTACTTC.

The chain links TRBV24-1 to TRBJ2-1; D not certain. Germline values: CDR1 KGHDR, CDR2 SFDVKD. V was shortened by 4 bases and J by 5 bases, with 11 bases between the two germline ends. This CDR3 is 14 amino acids long. The CDR3 DNA reads as TGTGCCACCAGTGAATCAGGACGGGACAATGAGCAGTTCTTC. Its protein product is CATSESGRDNEQFF.

This clone was counted once. The CDR3 nucleotides read TGTGCCAGCGGGTTAGCGGGATCTCCCCTCCCGACCCCCATTTTACAGTACTTC. Amino acid sequence: CASGLAGSPLPTPILQYF. This chain joins TRBV27 and TRBJ2-5; 8 nucleotides line up with TRBD2. With V trimmed by 8 bases and J by 11 bases, 28 bases remained unmatched. This CDR3 has 18 amino acids. Looked up from germline, CDR1 is MNHEY and CDR2 is SMNVEV (reference sequence).

The CDR3 DNA is TGTGCCAGCAGCCAAGATCTAAGGGCAGATAATGAAAAACTGTTTTTT. Translation gives CASSQDLRADNEKLFF. The V call is TRBV3-1 (or the pseudogene TRBV3-2), the J call TRBJ1-4; unclear D gene. Trimming pared 0 bases from V and 4 bases from J, leaving 12 bases between. CDR3 size: 16 residues. Per germline, CDR1 LGHDT and CDR2 YNNKEL (reference sequence).

V and J are TRBV11-3 and TRBJ2-5, with D possibly being TRBD1 or TRBD2 (5 bases each). Trimming left V 5 bases short and J 4 bases short, with 20 bases between. CDR3 length: 16 amino acids. The germline gives CDR1 SGHNT, CDR2 YENEEA. The CDR3 reads CASSPGARGLGETQYF. The CDR3 DNA reads as TGTGCCAGCAGCCCCGGGGCCCGAGGACTGGGAGAGACCCAGTACTTC.

The chain recombines TRBV5-1 with TRBJ2-1; 14 bases are a match to TRBD2. The V gene's germline CDR1 is SGHRS and CDR2 YFSETQ. The CDR3 covers 14 residues. Trimming took 2 bases from V and 15 from J; bases not matched to a gene: 7. The CDR3 loop is CASSLGTSGSLLFF. CDR3 DNA sequence: TGCGCCAGCAGCTTAGGGACTAGCGGGAGCTTACTGTTCTTC.

There are a few counts of this clone. The genes are TRBV2 and TRBJ1-2, with 8 nucleotides matching TRBD1. Per germline, CDR1 SNHLY and CDR2 FYNNEI. CDR3 length: 15 residues. The trim removed 4 bases at V and 8 bases at J, leaving 12 bases unmatched. CDR3 region: CASSGDTGGLAGYTF. The CDR3 DNA is TGTGCCAGCAGTGGTGATACAGGGGGTCTTGCAGGCTACACCTTC.

The V gene is TRBV7-9, the J gene TRBJ2-7; D uncertain. Trimming pared 3 bases from V and 0 bases from J, leaving 9 bases between. Germline CDR1 SEHNR, CDR2 FQNEAQ (reference sequence). The CDR3 consists of 14 residues. The CDR3 here is CASSFRSASYEQYF. The CDR3 bases are TGTGCCAGCAGCTTTAGGAGCGCCTCCTACGAGCAGTACTTC.

The chain is built from TRBV15 and TRBJ1-1, with D possibly TRBD1 on 5 matching bases. The CDR3 loop spans 14 amino acids. The germline V and J ends were trimmed by 5 bases and 3 bases, with 13 bases remaining between them. Looked up from germline, CDR1 is LNHNV and CDR2 is YYDKDF (reference sequence). CDR3 amino acids: CATSEKRGDTEAFF. The DNA for the CDR3 is TGTGCCACCAGCGAAAAACGGGGGGACACTGAAGCTTTCTTT. The full variable domain, completed using reference TRBV15 and TRBJ1-1, is DAMVIQNPRYQVTQFGKPVTLSCSQTLNHNVMYWYQQKSSQAPKLLFHYYDKDFNNEADTPDNFQSRRPNTSFCFLDIRSPGLGDTAMYLCATSEKRGDTEAFFGQGTRLTVV.

This clone appeared a single time. V and J are TRBV11-3 and TRBJ2-1, with D maybe TRBD2 (5 bases). This CDR3 comprises 16 residues. Trimming removed 2 bases from V and 7 bases from J, with 18 bases in between. Germline V gene data show CDR1 as SGHNT and CDR2 as YENEEA. CDR3 amino acids: CASSLTMRASGNEQFF. The CDR3 DNA reads TGTGCCAGCAGCTTAACGATGAGGGCGTCGGGAAATGAGCAGTTCTTC. Variable domain in full (rest from reference TRBV11-3 and TRBJ2-1): EAGVVQSPRYKIIEKKQPVAFWCNPISGHNTLYWYLQNLGQGPELLIRYENEEAVDDSQLPKDRFSAERLKGVDSTLKIQPAELGDSAVYLCASSLTMRASGNEQFFGPGTRLTVL.

This chain links TRBV19 with TRBJ2-4, with no clear D. Trimming pared 5 bases from V and 8 bases from J, leaving 16 bases between. Germline V gene lookup returns CDR1 LNHDA and CDR2 SQIVND (reference sequence). The CDR3 totals 14 residues. CDR3 coding DNA: TGTGCCAGTAGTTATCTCGGAAGGGCGGACATTCAGTACTTC. Translated, it gives CASSYLGRADIQYF.

Here the CDR3 reads CASRENVWGNTEAFF. As DNA, the CDR3 is TGTGCCAGCAGGGAAAACGTATGGGGGAACACTGAAGCTTTCTTT. The rearrangement uses TRBV3-1 (or the pseudogene TRBV3-2) and TRBJ1-1; D unresolved. The CDR3 runs to 15 residues. Per the germline V gene, CDR1 is LGHDT and CDR2 is YNNKEL (reference sequence). V was cut by 6 bases and J by 1 base, with 15 bases left in between.

The chain is built from TRBV6-1 and TRBJ1-1, with D possibly matching TRBD1 (6 bases). Germline V gene lookup returns CDR1 MNHNS and CDR2 SASEGT. CDR3 length: 15 residues. Trimming left V 1 base short and J 3 bases short, with 12 bases between. The CDR3, as DNA: TGTGCCAGCAGTGAAGTAGGGGGGCATTACACTGAAGCTTTCTTT. It codes for CASSEVGGHYTEAFF.

This chain connects TRBV14 to TRBJ2-6; D is ambiguous. CDR1 is SGHDN and CDR2 is FVKESK in the germline V gene. The V end was cut by 3 bases, the J end by 0 bases, with 12 bases between. This CDR3 contains 17 residues. This chain's CDR3 is CASSQGKVRSGANVLTF. The CDR3 coding sequence is TGTGCCAGCAGCCAGGGGAAGGTCCGCTCTGGGGCCAACGTCCTGACTTTC.